This T cell receptor (beta chain) was observed in a study of CD8 T cells in ankylosing spondylitis. A word on this clonotype: Its antigen is unknown.

Scientists made TCR beta libraries using quantitative 5'-RACE with molecular barcodes. TCRdb ran MiXCR on the 5' RACE reads and lists one entry per CDR3 protein. The sample contains roughly 440,000 distinct CDR3 sequences, more than 15% of which appear only once. Study-wide findings and caveats: A motif in TCR beta, a set of several highly homologous variants, appeared characteristic of ankylosing spondylitis blood.

This CDR3 has 12 amino acids. Germline V gene lookup returns CDR1 SEHNR and CDR2 FQNEAQ (reference sequence). The ends were cut back, 1 base at V and 8 bases at J, with 8 bases in the middle. The clonotype was recovered from a male donor with ankylosing spondylitis. The gene calls are TRBV7-9 and TRBJ1-1, with D maybe TRBD1 (5 bases). The sample taken for sequencing was blood, either unsorted or a sorted T cell fraction (not recorded which). The chain's CDR3 is CASSLGHREAFF. In DNA form, the CDR3 reads TGTGCCAGCAGCTTAGGTCACAGGGAAGCTTTCTTT.